This TCR beta chain was recovered during a study of blood T cell repertoires in COVID-19. Study-wide background: Sites in the United States, Italy and Spain provided acute and convalescent COVID-19 samples. From T cells, B-cell-depleted T cells, or PBMCs came the material, which was cDNA or gDNA.

Trimming removed 3 bases at V and 6 bases at J, with 6 bases between. CDR3 length: 11 residues. Germline-derived CDR1 and CDR2 are SNHLY and FYNNEI. In the authors' methods: Using reference gene primer amplification, nucleated cell counts were estimated. Measured with immunoSEQ multiplex PCR; TCRdb has only the in-frame clones, and not every one. The V and J calls and clone size are taken from that table; D and trimming were inferred from the DNA. The sample carries 70,000 to 75,000 clones, around 80% recorded once. What was sequenced was peripheral blood. The chain carries TRBV2 and TRBJ2-7, with D unclear. This receptor was identified in a man aged 60 to 69 with active or convalescent COVID-19. DNA of the CDR3: TGTGCCAGCAGTGATCTAGGCGAGCAGTACTTC. Protein sequence: CASSDLGEQYF.